The clone carrying this T cell receptor beta chain was recorded only once. The authors negatively isolated CD8+ and CD4+ T cells and FACS-enriched TEMRA cells. The data were taken from a study of CD8 T cells in Susac syndrome. V lost 5 bases and J lost 5, with 18 bases in between. This CDR3 contains 16 residues. CDR1 is MNHNS, CDR2 SASEGT, per germline. RNA amounts of 0.5 to 1 ug underwent reverse transcription with random hexamers. Amplification of TCR beta CDR3 used immunoSEQ multiplex PCR across 54 Vbeta and 13 Jbeta. TCRdb re-analysed the immunoSEQ multiplex PCR reads in MiXCR, keeping a single row per CDR3 protein. The table has a few hundred thousand distinct CDR3 sequences, more than 85% seen once; the top ten hold about 0.12%.

The chain combines TRBV6-1 with TRBJ2-2; the D call may be TRBD1 or TRBD2 (5 bases each). The TCR comes from a human donor with multiple sclerosis. What was sequenced was CD8+ T cells from PBMCs. In nucleotides, the CDR3 is TGTGCCAGCAGTCCGACTCTCCCCGGGACGACCGGGGAGCTGTTTTTT. This translates into CASSPTLPGTTGELFF.